The clone carrying this TCR beta chain occurred once. The antigen remains unidentified. These data originate in a study of OX40 agonist ivuxolimab in advanced cancers. Across the whole study: Patients undergoing dose escalation presented with hepatocellular carcinoma, melanoma, renal cell or head and neck cancer.

Study-wide results and limits: By week 6 at 0.1 to 3.0 mg/kg, blood CD4+ and CD8+ T cells had expanded clonally. Near-lowest levels of clonal expansion characterized partial responders at 0.1-3.0 mg/kg.

CDR3 length: 17 amino acids. In germline, CDR1 is SEHNR, CDR2 FQNEAQ (reference sequence). The J segment lost 4 bases and the V segment lost 2 bases, leaving 5 bases of the junction unmatched. Sequencing used immunoSEQ multiplex PCR; TCRdb keeps in-frame clones, though not all of them. The table lists tens of thousands of clones, approximately 88% of them singletons, with 58% in the top ten. This TCR derives from an adult with an advanced solid tumor such as melanoma, head and neck, liver or kidney cancer. The chain joins TRBV7-9 to TRBJ1-4, with 12 nucleotides matching TRBD1. The material was CD4+ or CD8+ T cells sorted from blood, obtained in a trial of the OX40 agonist ivuxolimab. The CDR3 DNA reads as TGTGCCAGCAGCTTAAAGGGACAGGGGGCAGTTAATGAAAAACTGTTTTTT. Protein: CASSLKGQGAVNEKLFF.